The present T cell receptor (beta chain) was sequenced within a study of cytomegalovirus exposure and HLA in healthy donors. Across the whole study: A prior analysis found fewer than 120 million unique TCR beta sequences from roughly 180 million T cells. As released early, the data held 70 million to 95 million unique TCRs from HLA-typed donors.

Worth noting for this clone: Its target is not known. One junction end does not reproduce the germline sequence, and a read error may be involved.

Study conclusions and caveats: The study labeled fewer than 200 TCR beta chains cytomegalovirus-associated.

The PCR ran on 60 Vbeta and 13 Jbeta primers. Some clones are missing from TCRdb's copy, which holds only in-frame ones; the method was immunoSEQ multiplex PCR. The sample records under 300,000 clones, 70% to 90% being singletons. There are 14 residues in the CDR3. Germline-derived CDR1 and CDR2 are SEHNR and FQNEAQ (reference sequence). The rearrangement joins TRBV7-9 to TRBJ2-7, with D perhaps matching TRBD2 (5 bases). Sequenced: PBMCs. The sequence was collected from a man aged 40-49 years in good health and CMV-seropositive. CDR3 nucleotides: TGTTCCAGCAGCTCGTGGGCCCACGGGGACGAGCAGTACTTC. It yields the protein CSSSSWAHGDEQYF.